Below are 27 T cell receptor beta chains sequenced from a single sample in a study of blood T cell repertoires in COVID-19. Data came from immunoSEQ multiplex PCR; TCRdb stores just in-frame clones and leaves some out. The sample carries approximately 150,000 clones, 70% to 85% recorded once. The sequenced sample was peripheral blood. All receptors derive from a woman between 50 and 59 years old in a cohort sampled during active or convalescent COVID-19.

The chain carries TRBV10-2 and TRBJ2-5, with 9 bases lining up with TRBD1. Germline values: CDR1 WSHSY, CDR2 SAAADI. Trimming cost V 4 bases and J 4 bases; bases outside gene matches: 1. This CDR3 has 13 amino acids. In nucleotides, the CDR3 is TGCGCCAGCAGTGGACAGGGGGGAGAGACCCAGTACTTC. This codes for CASSGQGGETQYF.

The chain is built from TRBV19 and TRBJ2-1; possible D gene TRBD1, 5 bases. The germline V gene has CDR1 LNHDA and CDR2 SQIVND (reference sequence). This CDR3 comprises 13 residues. V dropped 2 bases and J dropped 7 bases, with 9 bases sitting between them. The CDR3 DNA reads TGTGCCAGTAGTATACAGGGTTGGAATGAGCAGTTCTTC. This encodes CASSIQGWNEQFF.

The chain carries TRBV2 and TRBJ1-4; 9 bases are a match to TRBD1. CDR1 and CDR2 (germline): SNHLY, FYNNEI. This CDR3 is built from 15 residues. Germline trimming cut 5 bases from V and 8 bases from J; bases unmatched to any gene: 9. The CDR3 sequence is CASSTMTGGLEKLFF. The CDR3 bases are TGTGCCAGCAGTACTATGACAGGGGGTTTAGAAAAACTGTTTTTT.

This rearrangement joins TRBV11-3 to TRBJ2-3; 8 bases line up with TRBD1. Germline CDR1 is SGHNT and CDR2 is YENEEA. V shed 3 bases and J 4 bases; nucleotides not matched to a gene: 12. There are 17 residues in the CDR3. The DNA for the CDR3 is TGTGCCAGCAGCTTGGGACGACAGGGGAAATCCCCAGATACGCAGTATTTT. It yields the protein CASSLGRQGKSPDTQYF.

The chain has TRBV14 and TRBJ1-3; no clear D gene. Germline V gene sequence: CDR1 SGHDN, CDR2 FVKESK. Trimming cost V 4 bases and J 9 bases, with 10 bases left between them. This CDR3 spans 12 amino acids. The CDR3 DNA sequence: TGTGCCAGCAGCCGTCAGGTGGGCACCATATATTTT. Amino acids: CASSRQVGTIYF.

The V call is TRBV6-2 or TRBV6-3, the J call TRBJ1-1; D not certain. Germline values: CDR1 MNHEY, CDR2 SVGEGT. The CDR3 length is 12 residues. The V end lost 3 bases, the J end lost 3 bases, and 5 bases lay between the germline ends. CDR3 sequence reads: CASSYPHTEAFF. DNA for the CDR3: TGTGCCAGCAGTTATCCTCACACTGAAGCTTTCTTT.

The rearrangement uses TRBV11-2 and TRBJ1-6; D is uncertain. CDR1 is SGHAT and CDR2 is FQNNGV in the germline V gene. The CDR3 covers 13 residues. The germline V and J ends were trimmed by 0 bases and 10 bases, with 7 bases remaining between them. CDR3 DNA sequence: TGTGCCAGCAGCTTAGAGTGGCAGTCACCCCTCCACTTT. Amino acids: CASSLEWQSPLHF. Variable domain in full (rest from reference TRBV11-2 and TRBJ1-6): EAGVAQSPRYKIIEKRQSVAFWCNPISGHATLYWYQQILGQGPKLLIQFQNNGVVDDSQLPKDRFSAERLKGVDSTLKIQPAKLEDSAVYLCASSLEWQSPLHFGNGTRLTVT.

This chain uses TRBV9 with TRBJ1-2; 10 bases are a match to TRBD1. The V gene's germline CDR1 is SGDLS and CDR2 YYNGEE. The ends lost 0 bases at V and 8 bases at J; junction bases unmatched: 10. CDR3 length: 16 residues. For the CDR3, the DNA is TGTGCCAGCAGCGTAGACCGGCGACAGGGGGCAAGGGGCTACACCTTC. Translated: CASSVDRRQGARGYTF.

The chain carries TRBV30 and TRBJ1-1; unclear D gene. Germline V lookup: CDR1 GTSNPN, CDR2 SVGIG (reference sequence). There are 14 residues in the CDR3. The V end was cut by 3 bases, the J end by 1 base, with 12 bases between. The CDR3, as DNA: TGTGCCTGGAGGTTCCCGGTTTGGAACACTGAAGCTTTCTTT. Its translation is CAWRFPVWNTEAFF. Looking up the rest from reference TRBV30 and TRBJ1-1 gives the full variable domain: SQTIHQWPATLVQPVGSPLSLECTVEGTSNPNLYWYRQAAGRGLQLLFYSVGIGQISSEVPQNLSASRPQDRQFILSSKKLLLSDSGFYLCAWRFPVWNTEAFFGQGTRLTVV.

V gene TRBV27 combines with J gene TRBJ1-5; D remains ambiguous. The germline CDR1 and CDR2 sequences are MNHEY and SMNVEV (reference sequence). The CDR3 has 15 amino acids. Deletions cut 2 bases from V and 2 bases from J, with 10 bases between. Written as DNA, the CDR3 is TGTGCCAGCAGTTTAGGCAGTTTGGGCAATCAGCCCCAGCATTTT. Encoded protein: CASSLGSLGNQPQHF.

This clone was picked up one time. This rearrangement joins TRBV2 to TRBJ1-5; D is perhaps TRBD1 (6 bases). The CDR3 is 16 residues long. Germline V gene data show CDR1 as SNHLY and CDR2 as FYNNEI. V was pared by 7 bases and J by 3 bases, with 19 bases between. DNA for the CDR3: TGTGCCAGCACCCCCACCGGACAGCGCCTCAATCAGCCCCAGCATTTT. Encoded protein: CASTPTGQRLNQPQHF.

The chain links TRBV18 to TRBJ1-2; 9 nucleotides align to TRBD1. Germline V gives CDR1 KGHSH, CDR2 LQKENI. The CDR3 runs 15 residues. Trimming removed 3 bases from V and 3 bases from J; junction bases left unmatched: 5. CDR3 bases: TGTGCCAGCTCACCCGGGGACAGGGATCACTATGGCTACACCTTC. This encodes CASSPGDRDHYGYTF.

This rearrangement joins TRBV6-1 to TRBJ2-1, with 11 bases identical to TRBD2. Germline V CDR1 and CDR2: MNHNS, SASEGT. The CDR3 consists of 16 residues. J gave up 8 bases and V 2 bases, and 8 bases lay outside the gene matches. Here the CDR3 DNA reads TGTGCCAGCAGTGAAATTGGGCTAGCGGGGGGTTATGAGCAGTTCTTC. It specifies CASSEIGLAGGYEQFF.

V gene TRBV6-5 combines with J gene TRBJ1-5; the match to TRBD1 covers 8 bases. V lost 6 bases, J lost 0 bases, and 4 bases stayed unmatched. CDR3 length: 15 amino acids. Germline V lookup: CDR1 MNHEY, CDR2 SVGAGI. The CDR3 coding sequence is TGTGCCAGCAGACTGACAGGGGTTAGCAATCAGCCCCAGCATTTT. This encodes CASRLTGVSNQPQHF.

DNA for the CDR3: TGTGCCAGCAGCCGAGTCTACCAAGAGACCCAGTACTTC. Protein: CASSRVYQETQYF. This rearrangement joins TRBV14 to TRBJ2-5; no reliable D call. The CDR3 has 13 amino acids. The V gene lost 4 bases and the J gene lost 0 bases, with 6 bases spanning the gap. Germline assignment: CDR1 SGHDN and CDR2 FVKESK.

This clone has a handful of counts. The chain couples TRBV19 to TRBJ1-5; 11 bases align to TRBD1. CDR1 and CDR2 from the germline V gene are LNHDA and SQIVND (reference sequence). The CDR3 covers 14 residues. J was trimmed by 5 bases and V by 7 bases; bases with no gene match: 4. Here the CDR3 reads CASTGQGAYQPQHF. The CDR3 DNA sequence: TGTGCCAGTACCGGACAGGGGGCATATCAGCCCCAGCATTTT.

This rearrangement joins TRBV4-2 to TRBJ1-4, with D uncertain. The germline V gene has CDR1 LGHNA and CDR2 YNFKEQ. This CDR3 comprises 15 residues. Trimming pared 5 bases from V and 0 bases from J, leaving 10 bases between. The CDR3 nucleotides read TGTGCCAGCAGCGGGCCCGATGCAACTAATGAAAAACTGTTTTTT. This sequence encodes CASSGPDATNEKLFF.

The CDR3 DNA follows: TGTGCCAGCAGCCCTCGGGAAAAACTGTTTTTT. Translating it yields CASSPREKLFF. V usage is TRBV12-3 or TRBV12-4 and J usage is TRBJ1-4; D is unresolved. Trimming took 6 bases from V and 8 from J, leaving 7 bases between them. The CDR3 extends over 11 amino acids.

V and J are TRBV6-5 and TRBJ2-1; TRBD1 matches 7 bases. V shed 2 bases and J 6 bases; nucleotides not matched to a gene: 7. The CDR3 spans 15 residues. Per the germline V gene, CDR1 is MNHEY and CDR2 is SVGAGI. The CDR3 loop reads CASSYGTATLNEQFF. The CDR3 DNA reads as TGTGCCAGCAGTTACGGGACAGCTACACTCAATGAGCAGTTCTTC.

As regards this clone: Within the sample, other DNA sequences also encode this same CDR3. The V call is TRBV20-1, the J call TRBJ1-1, with D unclear. Germline V gene sequence: CDR1 DFQATT, CDR2 SNEGSKA (reference sequence). Trimming shortened V by 6 bases and J by 1 base, and 6 bases separated the two germline ends. The length of the CDR3 is 11 residues. The CDR3 is CSASQNTEAFF. The CDR3 coding sequence is TGCAGTGCGAGCCAGAACACTGAAGCTTTCTTT.

The gene calls are TRBV19 and TRBJ1-2; D is ambiguous. Trimming pared 5 bases from V and 5 bases from J, leaving 12 bases between. The CDR3 covers 13 residues. Germline assignment: CDR1 LNHDA and CDR2 SQIVND (reference sequence). DNA of the CDR3: TGTGCCAGTAGTCCCCAGAGAGGGTATGGCTACACCTTC. Translation gives CASSPQRGYGYTF.

CDR3: CASSGSTSGVKNIQYF. CDR3 nucleotide sequence: TGTGCCAGCAGCGGATCGACTAGCGGGGTTAAAAACATTCAGTACTTC. The gene calls are TRBV7-2 and TRBJ2-4; 11 bases line up with TRBD2. The CDR3 runs 16 residues. In germline, CDR1 is SGHTA, CDR2 FQGNSA. Germline trimming cut 5 bases from V and 4 bases from J; bases unmatched to any gene: 7.

The chain combines TRBV6-4 with TRBJ2-4; D might be TRBD1 (7 bases). The CDR3 has 16 amino acids. From germline, CDR1 is MRHNA and CDR2 SNTAGT. V was clipped by 8 bases and J by 2 bases, with 19 bases between them. The DNA of the CDR3 is TGTGCCAGCCCAGAAAGGGGGCGCGGGACCAAAAACATTCAGTACTTC. As protein: CASPERGRGTKNIQYF.

This clone was seen more than once but under ten times. The chain joins TRBV2 to TRBJ1-5; perhaps TRBD1 as D (5 bases). V lost 4 bases to trimming and J lost 3 bases, with 10 bases between them. CDR1 and CDR2 (germline): SNHLY, FYNNEI. This CDR3 has 14 residues. The CDR3 region has the DNA TGTGCCAGCAGTGTTAACAGGCCCAATCAGCCCCAGCATTTT. This gives the protein CASSVNRPNQPQHF.

This chain joins TRBV5-5 and TRBJ2-1; a possible D gene is TRBD1 (5 bases). The germline V gene encodes CDR1 SGHKS and CDR2 YYEKEE (reference sequence). The CDR3 covers 15 residues. V was shortened by 0 bases and J by 4 bases, with 11 bases between the two germline ends. The CDR3 sequence is CASSLEQGWYNEQFF. CDR3 nucleotides: TGTGCCAGCAGCTTGGAGCAGGGTTGGTACAATGAGCAGTTCTTC.

The rearrangement joins TRBV24-1 to TRBJ1-2, with D possibly matching TRBD1 (5 bases). V lost 3 bases and J lost 6, with 31 bases in between. This CDR3 region has 20 residues. CDR1 and CDR2 (germline): KGHDR, SFDVKD. The CDR3 nucleotides are TGTGCCACCAGTGATCCGTTTTGGGCGTGTTGGGGCACCAGGGCCAATGGCTACACCTTC. Protein: CATSDPFWACWGTRANGYTF.

The rearrangement uses TRBV30 and TRBJ1-2, with a possible D match to TRBD1 (5 bases). V dropped 7 bases and J dropped 4 bases, with 16 bases sitting between them. This CDR3 has 13 amino acids. Germline assignment: CDR1 GTSNPN and CDR2 SVGIG (reference sequence). The CDR3 DNA reads as TGTGCCTCCCCAACAGGCCGCTCCTATGGCTACACCTTC. Its translation: CASPTGRSYGYTF.